The 21 T cell receptor beta chains listed next were all sequenced from one sample in a study of neurological immune-mediated disorders. TCRdb re-derived calls from the 5' RACE reads in MiXCR, one entry per CDR3 protein. The data show about 38,000 distinct CDR3 sequences, around 5% seen once. Sequencing used CD4+ T cells from blood. The receptors come from a man younger than 30 in good health.

This clonotype was seen many times. This chain joins TRBV20-1 and TRBJ1-1, with D perhaps matching TRBD1 (5 bases). This CDR3 comprises 13 residues. V was clipped by 8 bases and J by 1 base, with 14 bases between them. Germline V gives CDR1 DFQATT, CDR2 SNEGSKA (reference sequence). For the CDR3, the DNA is TGCAGTTCCAAAGGCGGGGCGAACACTGAAGCTTTCTTT. Its translation is CSSKGGANTEAFF.

The V call is TRBV15, the J call TRBJ2-1; the D call may be TRBD1 or TRBD2 (7 bases each). V was trimmed by 2 bases and J by 5 bases, leaving 16 bases between them. Looked up from germline, CDR1 is LNHNV and CDR2 is YYDKDF (reference sequence). The CDR3 spans 16 residues. The CDR3 DNA is TGTGCCACCAGCAGACACCGACAGGGACTAAACAATGAGCAGTTCTTC. Protein: CATSRHRQGLNNEQFF.

Turning to this clonotype: Mismatch with germline at one junction end may stem from a read error. The chain has TRBV4-2 and TRBJ1-5; unclear D gene. This CDR3 is built from 14 residues. Per germline, CDR1 LGHNA and CDR2 YNFKEQ. The CDR3: CAISQDSLNQPQHF. The DNA of the CDR3 is TGTGCCATCAGCCAAGATTCGCTAAATCAGCCCCAGCATTTT.

In its sample, this clonotype was seen many times. The V call is TRBV20-1, the J call TRBJ2-4; tentative D call: TRBD2 (6 bases). V lost 6 bases, J lost 6 bases, and 15 bases lay in between. The CDR3 spans 13 residues. The germline gives CDR1 DFQATT, CDR2 SNEGSKA (reference sequence). As DNA, the CDR3 is TGCAGTGCCAAACCCGGGGGATTAAACATTCAGTACTTC. Translated, it gives CSAKPGGLNIQYF.

This clonotype has a count of ten or more. This rearrangement joins TRBV10-2 to TRBJ1-3; TRBD1 might be the D (5 bases). Germline V gene sequence: CDR1 WSHSY, CDR2 SAAADI. The V and J ends lost 0 bases and 2 bases respectively, with 11 bases between them. This CDR3 comprises 16 residues. CDR3 amino acids: CASSESTSGAGNTIYF. DNA of the CDR3: TGCGCCAGCAGTGAGTCGACGTCGGGGGCTGGAAACACCATATATTTT.

In its sample, this clonotype was seen many times. The chain recombines TRBV20-1 with TRBJ1-1; D not resolved. The germline V and J ends were trimmed by 5 bases and 11 bases, with 15 bases remaining between them. Germline-derived CDR1 and CDR2 are DFQATT and SNEGSKA (reference sequence). The CDR3 is made up of 11 amino acids. The CDR3 bases are TGCAGTGCTCCAGGTACGCAGTGGGCTTTCTTT. The encoded protein is CSAPGTQWAFF.

In this sample, this clonotype turned up many times. The V gene is TRBV4-2, the J gene TRBJ2-3; the match to TRBD2 covers 8 bases. The CDR3 is made up of 16 amino acids. The trim removed 0 bases at V and 4 bases at J, leaving 6 bases unmatched. Germline CDR1 is LGHNA and CDR2 is YNFKEQ. The CDR3 coding sequence is TGTGCCAGCAGCCAAGACAATAGCGGGGCCCCAGATACGCAGTATTTT. Amino acids: CASSQDNSGAPDTQYF.

This clonotype was recorded many times. The rearrangement links TRBV20-1 to TRBJ2-3; 10 positions agree with TRBD1. V lost 5 bases to trimming and J lost 7 bases; unmatched junction nucleotides: 9. There are 14 residues in the CDR3. CDR1 and CDR2 from the germline V gene are DFQATT and SNEGSKA (reference sequence). CDR3 amino acids: CSAGPGQGLHTQYF. The CDR3 DNA sequence: TGCAGTGCTGGACCGGGACAGGGGTTACATACGCAGTATTTT.

Many counts were recorded for this clonotype. The rearrangement uses TRBV15 and TRBJ2-1; D unresolved. With 0 bases removed from V and 3 bases from J, the gap between germline ends came to 9 bases. The CDR3 consists of 15 residues. CDR1 and CDR2 from the germline V gene are LNHNV and YYDKDF (reference sequence). The chain's CDR3 is CATSREPDVYNEQFF. As DNA, the CDR3 is TGTGCCACCAGCAGAGAGCCGGACGTCTACAATGAGCAGTTCTTC.

Ten or more counts support this clonotype. This rearrangement joins TRBV9 to TRBJ2-5, with 7 bases fitting TRBD2. V lost 0 bases and J lost 3; bases outside the gene matches: 5. This CDR3 is 15 amino acids long. Per germline, CDR1 SGDLS and CDR2 YYNGEE. CDR3 in amino acids: CASSVGGTTKETQYF. The CDR3 DNA is TGTGCCAGCAGCGTAGGAGGGACTACCAAAGAGACCCAGTACTTC.

This clonotype was observed many times. The chain has TRBV11-1 and TRBJ2-3; 7 nucleotides align to TRBD1. Germline lookup yields CDR1 SGHAT and CDR2 FQDESV (reference sequence). CDR3 length equals 14 residues. J gave up 4 bases and V 5 bases, and 6 bases lay outside the gene matches. The CDR3 loop is CASSPLTGSDTQYF. In DNA form, the CDR3 reads TGTGCCAGCAGCCCCCTGACAGGGTCAGATACGCAGTATTTT.

By its share, this clonotype is medium-sized (0.01 to 0.1%). This sequence joins TRBV7-2 and TRBJ2-1; 15 bases are a match to TRBD2. CDR1 is SGHTA and CDR2 is FQGNSA in the germline V gene. This CDR3 has 17 amino acids. After removal of 5 bases from V and 6 bases from J, the junction contained 8 bases not matched to a gene. The chain's CDR3 is CASSPPGLAGGLNEQFF. In DNA, the CDR3 is TGTGCCAGCAGCCCGCCGGGACTAGCGGGGGGCCTCAATGAGCAGTTCTTC.

This clonotype is categorized as medium-sized. This chain connects TRBV2 to TRBJ2-2; weak D call: TRBD2 (5 bases). The length of the CDR3 is 16 residues. V dropped 4 bases and J dropped 1 base, with 13 bases sitting between them. Per germline, CDR1 SNHLY and CDR2 FYNNEI. CDR3 sequence (DNA): TGTGCCAGCAGTGTGTCGGGGATTTTGAACACCGGGGAGCTGTTTTTT. Translated, it gives CASSVSGILNTGELFF.

This clonotype was recorded at least ten times. The chain joins TRBV7-2 to TRBJ1-4; 7 bases fit TRBD1. Germline V gene data show CDR1 as SGHTA and CDR2 as FQGNSA. V lost 2 bases and J lost 7; bases outside the gene matches: 4. The CDR3 is 14 amino acids. The CDR3 DNA reads as TGTGCCAGCAGCTTACGACAGGGCAGTGAAAAACTGTTTTTT. This sequence encodes CASSLRQGSEKLFF.

V and J are TRBV2 and TRBJ2-1; TRBD2 aligns across 7 bases. The germline CDR1 and CDR2 sequences are SNHLY and FYNNEI. V dropped 3 bases and J dropped 9; count of bases not matched to a gene: 5. The CDR3 is 13 residues long. CDR3 in DNA: TGTGCCAGCAGTGATGGGGGGGTACGTGAGCAGTTCTTC. Encoded protein: CASSDGGVREQFF.

This clonotype was seen at least ten times. The chain couples TRBV14 to TRBJ2-5, with D perhaps TRBD2 (6 bases). The length of the CDR3 is 13 residues. Looked up from germline, CDR1 is SGHDN and CDR2 is FVKESK. Deletions cut 5 bases from V and 4 bases from J, with 11 bases between. For the CDR3, the DNA is TGTGCCAGCAGCAAGGGACTCGGAGAGACCCAGTACTTC. Amino acids: CASSKGLGETQYF. The whole variable domain, remainder taken from reference TRBV14 and TRBJ2-5, is EAGVTQFPSHSVIEKGQTVTLRCDPISGHDNLYWYRRVMGKEIKFLLHFVKESKQDESGMPNNRFLAERTGGTYSTLKVQPAELEDSGVYFCASSKGLGETQYFGPGTRLLVL.

The table lists this clonotype with many counts. This sequence joins TRBV12-3 or TRBV12-4 and TRBJ2-3; TRBD1 is a possible D gene (6 bases). The ends were cut back, 5 bases at V and 1 base at J, with 19 bases in the middle. The CDR3 is 17 residues long. CDR3 loop: CASSLGDIHTGTDTQYF. The CDR3 DNA is TGTGCCAGCAGTCTCGGGGACATTCACACAGGCACAGATACGCAGTATTTT.

This clonotype was seen repeatedly, ten times or more. The rearrangement uses TRBV10-3 and TRBJ2-2; D not resolved. The CDR3 is 13 residues long. The germline V gene has CDR1 ENHRY and CDR2 SYGVKD. Trimming took 6 bases from V and 3 from J, leaving 8 bases between them. The CDR3 loop reads CAIRVRDTGELFF. As DNA, the CDR3 is TGTGCCATCAGAGTCCGGGACACCGGGGAGCTGTTTTTT.

This clonotype has a count of ten or more. J is TRBJ1-1 and V is TRBV7-2, with D hard to call. V was pared by 8 bases and J by 5 bases, with 18 bases between. The length of the CDR3 is 14 residues. From germline, CDR1 is SGHTA and CDR2 FQGNSA. CDR3 in DNA: TGTGCCAGCGCCGGGATCCCCCATGGGACTGAAGCTTTCTTT. Amino acid sequence: CASAGIPHGTEAFF.

The J gene is TRBJ2-7, the V gene TRBV10-3, with D tentatively TRBD1 (6 bases). V was trimmed by 6 bases and J by 3 bases, leaving 9 bases between them. CDR1 ENHRY and CDR2 SYGVKD come from the germline V gene. This CDR3 spans 12 amino acids. CDR3 residues: CAISLGGYEQYF. The CDR3 nucleotides are TGTGCCATCAGCTTAGGGGGCTACGAGCAGTACTTC.

This clonotype has a count of ten or more. This chain connects TRBV6-5 to TRBJ1-1; 8 bases are shared with TRBD1. V was pared by 4 bases and J by 1 base, with 2 bases of the junction left unmatched. Germline assignment: CDR1 MNHEY and CDR2 SVGAGI. The length of the CDR3 is 14 residues. The CDR3 DNA reads TGTGCCAGCAGTTGGGACAGGCAGAACACTGAAGCTTTCTTT. It codes for CASSWDRQNTEAFF.